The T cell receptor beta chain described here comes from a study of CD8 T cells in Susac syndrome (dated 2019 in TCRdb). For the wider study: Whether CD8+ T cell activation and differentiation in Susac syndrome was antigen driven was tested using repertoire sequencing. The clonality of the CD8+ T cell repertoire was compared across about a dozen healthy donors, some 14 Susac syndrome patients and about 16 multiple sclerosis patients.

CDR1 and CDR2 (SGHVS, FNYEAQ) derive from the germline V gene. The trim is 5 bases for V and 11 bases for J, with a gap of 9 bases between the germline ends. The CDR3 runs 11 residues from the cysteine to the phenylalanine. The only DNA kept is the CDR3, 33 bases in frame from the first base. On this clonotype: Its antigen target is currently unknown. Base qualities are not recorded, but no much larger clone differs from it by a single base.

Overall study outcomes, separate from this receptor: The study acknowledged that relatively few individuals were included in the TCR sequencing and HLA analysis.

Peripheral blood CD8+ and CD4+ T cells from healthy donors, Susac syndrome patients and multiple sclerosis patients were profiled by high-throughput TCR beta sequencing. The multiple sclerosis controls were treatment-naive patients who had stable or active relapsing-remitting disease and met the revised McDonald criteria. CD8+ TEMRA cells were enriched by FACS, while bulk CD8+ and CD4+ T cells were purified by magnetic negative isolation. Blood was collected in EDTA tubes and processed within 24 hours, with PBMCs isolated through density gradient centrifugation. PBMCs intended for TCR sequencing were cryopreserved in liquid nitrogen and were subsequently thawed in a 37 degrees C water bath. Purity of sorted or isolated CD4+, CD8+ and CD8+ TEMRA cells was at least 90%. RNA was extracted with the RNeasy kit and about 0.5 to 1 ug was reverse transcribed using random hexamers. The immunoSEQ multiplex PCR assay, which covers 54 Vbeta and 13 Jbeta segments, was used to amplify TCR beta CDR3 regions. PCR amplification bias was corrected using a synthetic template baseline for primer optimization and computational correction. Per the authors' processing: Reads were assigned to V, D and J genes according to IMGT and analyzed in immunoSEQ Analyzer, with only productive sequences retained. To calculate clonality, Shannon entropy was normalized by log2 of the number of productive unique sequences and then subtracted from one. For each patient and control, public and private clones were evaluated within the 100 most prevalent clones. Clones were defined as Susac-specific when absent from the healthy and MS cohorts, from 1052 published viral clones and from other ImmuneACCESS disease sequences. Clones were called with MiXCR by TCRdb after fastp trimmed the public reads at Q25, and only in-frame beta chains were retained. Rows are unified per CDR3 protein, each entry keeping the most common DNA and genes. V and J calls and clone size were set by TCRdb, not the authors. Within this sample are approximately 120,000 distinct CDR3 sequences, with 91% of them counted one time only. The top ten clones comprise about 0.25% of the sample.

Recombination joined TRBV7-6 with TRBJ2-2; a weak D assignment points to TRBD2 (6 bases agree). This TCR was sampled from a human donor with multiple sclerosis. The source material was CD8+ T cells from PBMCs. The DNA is TGTGCCAGCAGCCGGAGGGAAGAGCTGTTTTTT. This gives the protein CASSRREELFF.